These 28 T cell receptor beta chains originate from one sample sequenced in a study of shared clonotypes between healthy human individuals. The data were produced by immunoSEQ multiplex PCR, yet TCRdb's version contains in-frame clones alone and is incomplete. The sample lists about 1 million clones, about 80% occurring once. Sequenced input: memory CD4+ T cells sorted from blood. Subset defined: CD45RA-negative fraction. The receptor set was obtained from a man younger than 30 in good health.

The chain couples TRBV2 to TRBJ1-4; D is ambiguous. CDR3 length: 14 amino acids. Trimming removed 7 bases from V and 6 bases from J, with 15 bases in between. Germline loops: CDR1 SNHLY, CDR2 FYNNEI. The CDR3 region has the DNA TGTGCCAGCAACATCCGGGCCCAAGATGAAAAACTGTTTTTT. This translates into CASNIRAQDEKLFF.

This clone was seen a handful of times. CDR3: CAISDEVVTEAFF. As DNA, the CDR3 is TGTGCCATCAGTGATGAAGTGGTCACTGAAGCTTTCTTT. The V and J genes are TRBV10-3 and TRBJ1-1; D is unclear. CDR1 is ENHRY, CDR2 SYGVKD, per germline. Trimming removed 3 bases from V and 4 bases from J, with 9 bases in between. The CDR3 length is 13 residues.

This CDR3 reads CASSLQTGGSGNTIYF. The CDR3 DNA follows: TGCGCCAGCAGCCTCCAAACAGGGGGCTCGGGAAACACCATATATTTT. The chain has TRBV5-1 and TRBJ1-3; 9 bases fit TRBD1. Germline V gives CDR1 SGHRS, CDR2 YFSETQ. Trimming took 4 bases from V and 4 from J; bases not matched to a gene: 9. CDR3 length: 16 amino acids.

This clone was counted once. The chain links TRBV19 to TRBJ2-4; perhaps TRBD2 as D (6 bases). Germline V gene sequence: CDR1 LNHDA, CDR2 SQIVND (reference sequence). Trimming left V 3 bases short and J 2 bases short, with 20 bases between. The CDR3 consists of 18 residues. The CDR3, as DNA: TGTGCCAGTAGTATGTGGAAAGGGGAGGCCTCTACCAAAAACATTCAGTACTTC. It encodes CASSMWKGEASTKNIQYF.

The chain carries TRBV9 and TRBJ1-3; 8 bases fit TRBD1. The CDR3 extends over 17 amino acids. The germline V gene encodes CDR1 SGDLS and CDR2 YYNGEE. J lost 1 base, V lost 4 bases, and 10 bases had no gene match. This chain's CDR3 is CASSFTGTGGSGNTIYF. CDR3 sequence (DNA): TGTGCCAGCAGCTTCACCGGGACAGGTGGTTCTGGAAACACCATATATTTT.

There are a few counts of this clone. This CDR3 reads CASSFRGLSGELFF. The CDR3 DNA is TGTGCCAGCAGCTTTAGGGGGTTGTCCGGGGAGCTGTTTTTT. V gene TRBV11-2 combines with J gene TRBJ2-2; D is possibly TRBD1 (6 bases). Germline V gives CDR1 SGHAT, CDR2 FQNNGV. The CDR3 loop spans 14 amino acids. V dropped 3 bases and J dropped 6 bases, with 11 bases sitting between them.

This chain joins TRBV7-5 and TRBJ1-2; the table's D gene call, TRBD1, was not cross checked with the DNA. TRBV7-5 is reported as a pseudogene. This CDR3 is 17 amino acids long. CDR3 loop: CARSLPAPGQGTYGYTF. CDR3 coding DNA: TGTGCCAGAAGCCTACCTGCTCCGGGACAGGGGACCTATGGCTACACCTTC.

The chain has TRBV7-2 and TRBJ2-7; maybe TRBD2 (6 bases). Germline CDR1 is SGHTA and CDR2 is FQGNSA. The CDR3 spans 14 residues. The V and J ends lost 8 bases and 2 bases respectively, with 16 bases between them. CDR3 residues: CASDDRERTYEQYF. As DNA, the CDR3 is TGTGCCAGCGATGACCGGGAGCGTACCTACGAGCAGTACTTC.

CDR3 bases: TGTGCCAGCTCACCACGAGGGGACAGGGGAGAAAAACTGTTTTTT. This sequence encodes CASSPRGDRGEKLFF. The chain uses TRBV18 and TRBJ1-4; 10 nucleotides match TRBD1. Unmatched junction bases numbered 4, after V lost 1 base and J lost 8 bases. Germline V lookup: CDR1 KGHSH, CDR2 LQKENI. This CDR3 spans 15 amino acids.

The genes are TRBV7-9 and TRBJ2-7, with D unresolved. CDR3 length equals 13 residues. The germline V gene has CDR1 SEHNR and CDR2 FQNEAQ (reference sequence). The ends were cut back, 5 bases at V and 3 bases at J, with 11 bases in the middle. For the CDR3, the DNA is TGTGCCAGCAGCCCACCAGGTAACTACGAGCAGTACTTC. Its translation is CASSPPGNYEQYF. Combining the CDR3 with reference TRBV7-9 and TRBJ2-7 gives the whole variable domain DTGVSQNPRHKITKRGQNVTFRCDPISEHNRLYWYRQTLGQGPEFLTYFQNEAQLEKSRLLSDRFSAERPKGSFSTLEIQRTEQGDSAMYLCASSPPGNYEQYFGPGTRLTVT.

The rearrangement links TRBV11-1 to TRBJ2-3; D may be TRBD1 (6 bases). The germline V and J ends were trimmed by 5 bases and 0 bases, with 15 bases remaining between them. The CDR3 is 16 residues long. CDR1 is SGHAT, CDR2 FQDESV, per germline (reference sequence). The CDR3 coding sequence is TGTGCCAGCAGCGCCCGCTCAGGGGTCAGCACAGATACGCAGTATTTT. Its protein is CASSARSGVSTDTQYF.

The V and J genes are TRBV19 and TRBJ1-2; TRBD1 agrees at 8 bases. Germline CDR1 is LNHDA and CDR2 is SQIVND (reference sequence). CDR3 length equals 14 residues. V lost 7 bases to trimming and J lost 5 bases; unmatched junction nucleotides: 9. The CDR3 reads CASNSGQGRYGYTF. The CDR3 coding sequence is TGTGCCAGTAACTCAGGACAGGGACGTTATGGCTACACCTTC.

The rearrangement joins TRBV5-1 to TRBJ2-5; 8 nucleotides agree with TRBD1. Per the germline V gene, CDR1 is SGHRS and CDR2 is YFSETQ. There are 16 residues in the CDR3. Germline trimming cut 0 bases from V and 1 base from J; bases unmatched to any gene: 5. The CDR3 coding sequence is TGCGCCAGCAGCTTGGATGACAGGGGATTCCAAGAGACCCAGTACTTC. This sequence encodes CASSLDDRGFQETQYF. Complete variable domain (other parts from reference TRBV5-1 and TRBJ2-5): KAGVTQTPRYLIKTRGQQVTLSCSPISGHRSVSWYQQTPGQGLQFLFEYFSETQRNKGNFPGRFSGRQFSNSRSEMNVSTLELGDSALYLCASSLDDRGFQETQYFGPGTRLLVL.

This clone has a handful of counts. The chain recombines TRBV11-2 with TRBJ2-5; 13 bases fit TRBD2. With 4 bases clipped from V and 4 bases from J, the junction kept 12 bases outside the gene matches. The CDR3 has 18 residues. Germline V gene data show CDR1 as SGHAT and CDR2 as FQNNGV. The CDR3 bases are TGTGCCAGCAGCTCCCTACTAGCGGGGGGGCACGCTCGAGAGACCCAGTACTTC. The encoded protein is CASSSLLAGGHARETQYF.

This clone has a single count. V gene TRBV10-2 combines with J gene TRBJ1-2; D not certain. CDR1 and CDR2 (germline): WSHSY, SAAADI. This CDR3 has 12 residues. V dropped 6 bases and J dropped 7 bases, with 12 bases sitting between them. The CDR3, as DNA: TGCGCCAGCAGGTCAACAGAGATTGGCTACACCTTC. Translated: CASRSTEIGYTF.

This chain uses TRBV2 with TRBJ1-1; the D gene is possibly TRBD1 (5 bases). The length of the CDR3 is 13 residues. Per the germline V gene, CDR1 is SNHLY and CDR2 is FYNNEI. V lost 9 bases to trimming and J lost 10 bases, with 21 bases between them. The CDR3 DNA follows: TGTGCCAGTAAGGATGGAAGTTGGGGGGGAGCTTTCTTT. Protein sequence: CASKDGSWGGAFF.

This clone was seen only a few times. The rearrangement uses TRBV5-4 and TRBJ1-1; 9 bases are a match to TRBD1. There are 13 residues in the CDR3. Germline CDR1 reads SGHNT; CDR2 reads YYREEE (reference sequence). V shed 0 bases and J 10 bases; nucleotides not matched to a gene: 4. This chain's CDR3 is CASSLGGTGRAFF. CDR3 coding DNA: TGTGCCAGCAGCTTGGGGGGGACAGGGCGAGCTTTCTTT.

The chain uses TRBV28 and TRBJ1-6; D is uncertain. The V end lost 2 bases, the J end lost 8 bases, and 10 bases lay between the germline ends. This CDR3 region has 14 residues. In germline, CDR1 is MDHEN, CDR2 SYDVKM. Here the CDR3 reads CASSLKQIYSPLHF. CDR3 DNA: TGTGCCAGCAGTTTAAAACAGATCTATTCACCCCTCCACTTT.

The chain recombines TRBV5-4 with TRBJ1-1, with D unclear. This CDR3 has 13 amino acids. V dropped 5 bases and J dropped 10 bases, with 18 bases sitting between them. Per germline, CDR1 SGHNT and CDR2 YYREEE (reference sequence). This CDR3 is CASSKGMEGVAFF. CDR3 nucleotide sequence: TGTGCCAGCAGTAAAGGAATGGAGGGCGTAGCTTTCTTT.

As regards this clone: Distinct nucleotide sequences in the sample also encode this CDR3. The chain recombines TRBV5-1 with TRBJ2-7, with 9 bases aligning to TRBD1. The CDR3 runs 14 residues. The V gene end was trimmed by 3 bases and the J gene end by 3 bases; junction bases not matched to a gene: 4. The germline gives CDR1 SGHRS, CDR2 YFSETQ. The chain's CDR3 is CASSSTGGDYEQYF. Here the CDR3 DNA reads TGCGCCAGCAGCTCCACAGGGGGCGACTACGAGCAGTACTTC.

The CDR3, as DNA: TGTGCCAGCAGCTTAGTGAGCGGGAGGGTCTCCTACGAGCAGTACTTC. Translated, it gives CASSLVSGRVSYEQYF. The V and J genes are TRBV7-2 and TRBJ2-7; 10 bases are shared with TRBD2. The germline gives CDR1 SGHTA, CDR2 FQGNSA. After removal of 1 base from V and 0 bases from J, the junction contained 3 bases not matched to a gene. The length of the CDR3 is 16 residues.

This clone has only a few counts. The chain combines TRBV28 with TRBJ2-1; 11 bases match TRBD1. Germline CDR1 MDHEN, CDR2 SYDVKM. Trimming cost V 6 bases and J 2 bases; bases outside gene matches: 6. This CDR3 contains 16 residues. CDR3 nucleotide sequence: TGTGCCAGCAGGGAACCGGGACAGGGGGCCTACAATGAGCAGTTCTTC. Residues: CASREPGQGAYNEQFF.

Regarding this clone: The same CDR3 is also encoded by other DNA sequences in this sample. V usage is TRBV6-6 and J usage is TRBJ2-2; D not resolved. The V gene lost 5 bases and the J gene lost 7 bases, with 8 bases spanning the gap. There are 12 residues in the CDR3. CDR1 MNHNY and CDR2 SVGAGI come from the germline V gene (reference sequence). This CDR3 reads CASSSSVGELFF. CDR3 sequence (DNA): TGTGCCAGCAGTAGTAGTGTCGGGGAGCTGTTTTTT.

The chain employs TRBV6-5 and TRBJ2-7; TRBD2 aligns across 13 bases. Germline V gene lookup returns CDR1 MNHEY and CDR2 SVGAGI. The CDR3 spans 16 residues. Unmatched junction bases numbered 7, after V lost 2 bases and J lost 6 bases. DNA for the CDR3: TGTGCCAGCAGTTACCCACTAGCGGGAGGGCCCGGCGAGCAGTACTTC. Amino acid sequence: CASSYPLAGGPGEQYF.

The chain joins TRBV19 to TRBJ1-6; 7 bases agree with TRBD1. V was clipped by 7 bases and J by 6 bases; unmatched bases: 9. The CDR3 totals 15 residues. In germline, CDR1 is LNHDA, CDR2 SQIVND (reference sequence). The CDR3 DNA reads as TGTGCCAGTACGAACGGACAGGCCTTTAATTCACCCCTCCACTTT. This codes for CASTNGQAFNSPLHF.

V is TRBV2 and J is TRBJ2-5; D is possibly TRBD2 (6 bases). Germline CDR1 reads SNHLY; CDR2 reads FYNNEI. The CDR3 is 14 residues long. V was shortened by 5 bases and J by 3 bases, with 13 bases between the two germline ends. In nucleotides, the CDR3 is TGTGCCAGCAGTCCCATTACTAGCAAAGAGACCCAGTACTTC. Amino acids: CASSPITSKETQYF.

The chain joins TRBV19 to TRBJ1-2; unclear D gene. The V and J ends lost 8 bases and 1 base respectively, with 11 bases between them. The CDR3 loop spans 13 amino acids. Germline loops: CDR1 LNHDA, CDR2 SQIVND (reference sequence). CDR3 bases: TGTGCCAGTTCGAGCGGGTTTAACTATGGCTACACCTTC. It codes for CASSSGFNYGYTF.

The chain recombines TRBV15 with TRBJ2-7; D may be TRBD1 (6 bases). Trimming took off 4 bases at V and 0 bases at J, with 10 bases between the two ends. From germline, CDR1 is LNHNV and CDR2 YYDKDF (reference sequence). This CDR3 contains 14 residues. CDR3 loop: CATSIEQGSYEQYF. CDR3 nucleotides: TGTGCCACCAGCATCGAACAGGGCTCCTACGAGCAGTACTTC.